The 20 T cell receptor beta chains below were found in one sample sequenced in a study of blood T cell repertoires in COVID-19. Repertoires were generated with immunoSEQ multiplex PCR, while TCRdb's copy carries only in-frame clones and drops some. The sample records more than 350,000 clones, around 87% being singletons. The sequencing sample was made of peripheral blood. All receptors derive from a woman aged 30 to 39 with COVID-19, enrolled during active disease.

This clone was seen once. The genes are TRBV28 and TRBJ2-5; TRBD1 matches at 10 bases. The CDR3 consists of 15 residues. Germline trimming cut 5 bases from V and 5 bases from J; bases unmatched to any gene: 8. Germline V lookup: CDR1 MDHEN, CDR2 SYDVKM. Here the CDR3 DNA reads TGTGCCAGCAGTCCTCAGACAGGGGGCGTGGAGACCCAGTACTTC. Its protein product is CASSPQTGGVETQYF. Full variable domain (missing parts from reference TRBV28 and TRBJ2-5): DVKVTQSSRYLVKRTGEKVFLECVQDMDHENMFWYRQDPGLGLRLIYFSYDVKMKEKGDIPEGYSVSREKKERFSLILESASTNQTSMYLCASSPQTGGVETQYFGPGTRLLVL.

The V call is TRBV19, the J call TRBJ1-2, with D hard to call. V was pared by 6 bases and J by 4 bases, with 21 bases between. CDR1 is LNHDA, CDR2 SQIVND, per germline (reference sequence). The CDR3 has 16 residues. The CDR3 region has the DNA TGTGCCAGTAGATCTCTCGGGTCTTCATCGGGCTATGGCTACACCTTC. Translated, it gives CASRSLGSSSGYGYTF.

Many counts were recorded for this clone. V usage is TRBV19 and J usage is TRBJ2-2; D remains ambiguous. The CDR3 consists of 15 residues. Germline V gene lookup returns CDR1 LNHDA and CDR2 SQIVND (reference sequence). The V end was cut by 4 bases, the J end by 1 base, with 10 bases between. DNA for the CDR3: TGTGCCAGTAGTAACCTACAGAAGAACACCGGGGAGCTGTTTTTT. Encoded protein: CASSNLQKNTGELFF.

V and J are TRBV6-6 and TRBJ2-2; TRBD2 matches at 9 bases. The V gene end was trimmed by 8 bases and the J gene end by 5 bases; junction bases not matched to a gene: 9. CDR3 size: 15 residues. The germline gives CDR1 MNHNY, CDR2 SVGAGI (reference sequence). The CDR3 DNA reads TGTGCCAGCTCGGATAGCGGGAGTCGGACCGGGGAGCTGTTTTTT. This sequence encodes CASSDSGSRTGELFF.

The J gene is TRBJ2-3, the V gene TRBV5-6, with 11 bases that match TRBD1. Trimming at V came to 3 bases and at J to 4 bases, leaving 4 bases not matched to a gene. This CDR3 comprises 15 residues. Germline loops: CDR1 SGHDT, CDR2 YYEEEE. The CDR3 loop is CASSSGTGGADTQYF. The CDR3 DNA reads TGTGCCAGCAGCTCCGGGACAGGGGGTGCAGATACGCAGTATTTT.

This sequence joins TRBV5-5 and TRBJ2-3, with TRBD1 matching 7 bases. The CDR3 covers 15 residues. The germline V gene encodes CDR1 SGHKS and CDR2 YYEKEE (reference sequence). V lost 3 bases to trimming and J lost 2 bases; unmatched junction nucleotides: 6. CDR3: CASSWVTGTTDTQYF. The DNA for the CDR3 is TGTGCCAGCAGCTGGGTGACAGGGACCACAGATACGCAGTATTTT.

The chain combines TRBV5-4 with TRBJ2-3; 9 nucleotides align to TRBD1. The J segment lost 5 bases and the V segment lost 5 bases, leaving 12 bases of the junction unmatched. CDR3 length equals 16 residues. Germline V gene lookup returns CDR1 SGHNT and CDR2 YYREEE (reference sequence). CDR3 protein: CASSSQGAQGRDTQYF. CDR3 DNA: TGTGCCAGCAGTTCACAGGGGGCGCAGGGTAGAGATACGCAGTATTTT.

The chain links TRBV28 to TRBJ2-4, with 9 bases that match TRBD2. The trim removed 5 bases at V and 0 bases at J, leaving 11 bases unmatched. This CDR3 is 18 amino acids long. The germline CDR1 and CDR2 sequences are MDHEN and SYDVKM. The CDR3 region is CASSRSSGKVLAKNIQYF. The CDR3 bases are TGTGCCAGCAGTAGGTCTAGCGGGAAAGTTCTAGCCAAAAACATTCAGTACTTC.

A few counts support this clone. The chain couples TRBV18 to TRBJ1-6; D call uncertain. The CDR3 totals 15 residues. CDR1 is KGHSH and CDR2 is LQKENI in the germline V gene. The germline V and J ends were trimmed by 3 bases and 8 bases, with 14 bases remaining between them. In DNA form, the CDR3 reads TGTGCCAGCTCACCCCATGAGGGAGGGCATTCACCCCTCCACTTT. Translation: CASSPHEGGHSPLHF.

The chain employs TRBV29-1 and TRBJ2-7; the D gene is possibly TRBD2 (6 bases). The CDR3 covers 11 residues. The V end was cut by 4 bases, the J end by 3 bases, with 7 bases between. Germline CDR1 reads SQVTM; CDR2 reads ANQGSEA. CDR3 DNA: TGCAGCGTTGTTAGCGGCTACGAGCAGTACTTC. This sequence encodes CSVVSGYEQYF.

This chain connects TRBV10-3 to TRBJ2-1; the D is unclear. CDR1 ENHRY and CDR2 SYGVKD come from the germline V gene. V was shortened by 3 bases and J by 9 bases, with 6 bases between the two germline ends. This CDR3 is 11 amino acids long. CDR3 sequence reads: CAISERSEQFF. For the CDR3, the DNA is TGTGCCATCAGTGAACGGAGTGAGCAGTTCTTC.

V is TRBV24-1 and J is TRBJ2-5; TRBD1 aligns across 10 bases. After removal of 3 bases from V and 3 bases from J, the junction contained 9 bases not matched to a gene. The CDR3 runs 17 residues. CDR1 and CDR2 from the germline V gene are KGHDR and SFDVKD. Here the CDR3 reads CATSDPDDRGPKETQYF. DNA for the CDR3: TGTGCCACCAGTGATCCCGATGACAGGGGGCCGAAAGAGACCCAGTACTTC.

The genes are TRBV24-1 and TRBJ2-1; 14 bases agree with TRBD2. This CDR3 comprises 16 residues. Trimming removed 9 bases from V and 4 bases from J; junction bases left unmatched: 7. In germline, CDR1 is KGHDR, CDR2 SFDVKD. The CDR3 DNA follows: TGTGCCACCGGGGGGACTAGCGGGAGTTGGTACAATGAGCAGTTCTTC. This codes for CATGGTSGSWYNEQFF.

CDR3 residues: CASSYRDYGYTF. In nucleotides, the CDR3 is TGTGCCAGCAGTTACCGGGACTATGGCTACACCTTC. V and J are TRBV6-2 or TRBV6-3 and TRBJ1-2, with D unclear. The V gene's germline CDR1 is MNHEY and CDR2 SVGEGT. V was clipped by 2 bases and J by 3 bases, with 4 bases between them. The CDR3 loop spans 12 amino acids.

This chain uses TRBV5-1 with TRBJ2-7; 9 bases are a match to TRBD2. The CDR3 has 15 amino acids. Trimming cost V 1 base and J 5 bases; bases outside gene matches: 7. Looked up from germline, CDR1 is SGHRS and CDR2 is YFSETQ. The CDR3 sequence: CASSLSGGRANEQYF. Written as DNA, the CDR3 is TGCGCCAGCAGCTTGAGTGGCGGGAGGGCCAACGAGCAGTACTTC.

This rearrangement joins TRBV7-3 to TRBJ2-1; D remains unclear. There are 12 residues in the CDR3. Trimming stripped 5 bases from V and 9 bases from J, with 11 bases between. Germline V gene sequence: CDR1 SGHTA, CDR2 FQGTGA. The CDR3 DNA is TGTGCCAGCAGCCCCGGTGGAGTTGAGCAGTTCTTC. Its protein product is CASSPGGVEQFF.

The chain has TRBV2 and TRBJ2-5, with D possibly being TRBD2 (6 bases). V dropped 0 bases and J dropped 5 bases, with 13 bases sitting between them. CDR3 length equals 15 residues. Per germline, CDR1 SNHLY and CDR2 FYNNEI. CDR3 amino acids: CASSEAGKGRETQYF. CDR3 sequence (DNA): TGTGCCAGCAGTGAAGCGGGGAAGGGGAGGGAGACCCAGTACTTC.

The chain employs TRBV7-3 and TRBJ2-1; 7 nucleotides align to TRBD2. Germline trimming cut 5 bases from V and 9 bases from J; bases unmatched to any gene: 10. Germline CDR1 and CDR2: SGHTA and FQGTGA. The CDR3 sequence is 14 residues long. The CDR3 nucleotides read TGTGCCAGCAGCCGCACTAGCCCGGGAGGTGAGCAGTTCTTC. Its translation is CASSRTSPGGEQFF.

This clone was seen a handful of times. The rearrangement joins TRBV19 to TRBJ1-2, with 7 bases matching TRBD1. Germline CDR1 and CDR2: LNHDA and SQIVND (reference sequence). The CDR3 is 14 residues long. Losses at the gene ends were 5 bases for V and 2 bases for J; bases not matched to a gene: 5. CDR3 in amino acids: CASSPQGQNYGYTF. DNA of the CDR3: TGTGCCAGTAGTCCACAGGGACAGAACTATGGCTACACCTTC.

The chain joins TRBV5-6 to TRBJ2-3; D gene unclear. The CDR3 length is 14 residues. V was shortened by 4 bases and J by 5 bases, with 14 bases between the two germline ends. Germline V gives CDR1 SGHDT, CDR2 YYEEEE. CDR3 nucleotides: TGTGCCAGCAGCCCTTTTCAACGGGTAGATACGCAGTATTTT. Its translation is CASSPFQRVDTQYF.